The present TCR beta chain was sequenced within a study of blood T cell repertoires in COVID-19. The authors' processing: Amplification of reference gene primers provided the estimated nucleated cell counts. Only in-frame clones appear in the TCRdb table, and some are missing; sequencing was by immunoSEQ multiplex PCR. The V and J calls and clone size are taken from that table; D and trimming were inferred from the DNA. The data contain 300,000 or so clones, approximately 87% of them singletons. V gave up 5 bases and J gave up 4 bases, with 18 bases separating them. The CDR3 spans 15 residues. From germline, CDR1 is SGHRS and CDR2 YFSETQ.

The source of this sequence is a woman younger than 45 with COVID-19, enrolled during active disease. Sequenced input: peripheral blood. The rearrangement uses TRBV5-1 and TRBJ2-5, with D perhaps TRBD1 (6 bases). This CDR3 is CASRNVGAMGETQYF. CDR3 bases: TGCGCCAGCAGAAATGTGGGGGCGATGGGAGAGACCCAGTACTTC. Using reference TRBV5-1 and TRBJ2-5 for the parts outside the CDR3, the full variable domain is KAGVTQTPRYLIKTRGQQVTLSCSPISGHRSVSWYQQTPGQGLQFLFEYFSETQRNKGNFPGRFSGRQFSNSRSEMNVSTLELGDSALYLCASRNVGAMGETQYFGPGTRLLVL.